This entry lists 24 T cell receptor beta chains sequenced from one sample in a study of Ad26.COV2.S vaccination and SARS-CoV-2 variants. As for treatment: 15 to 20 received Ad26.COV2.S at low or high dose, single or two shots; 5 received placebo; per-sample allocation not given. Each sample was drawn 63 days after the first injection (of vaccine or placebo). Clones were read by immunoSEQ multiplex PCR, and TCRdb kept only the in-frame ones, dropping some. The sample lists a few hundred thousand clones; around 86% were seen once. The sequencing here drew on peripheral blood, taken in a trial of Ad26.COV2.S vaccine versus placebo. These receptors came from a person aged 18-65 years who received the Ad26.COV2.S COVID-19 vaccine or a placebo.

Worth noting for this clone: The sample contains more than one DNA sequence encoding this CDR3. The gene calls are TRBV4-1 and TRBJ2-7; D gene ambiguous. CDR1 and CDR2 (germline): MGHRA, YSYEKL. V lost 1 base and J 0 bases, leaving 1 base between the germline ends. The CDR3 has 12 residues. The DNA for the CDR3 is TGCGCCAGCAGCCAAGGCTCCTACGAGCAGTACTTC. Protein sequence: CASSQGSYEQYF.

This clone appeared a single time. This chain links TRBV2 with TRBJ2-7; D not resolved. CDR1 is SNHLY, CDR2 FYNNEI, per germline. The length of the CDR3 is 15 residues. The V end lost 1 base, the J end lost 2 bases, and 12 bases lay between the germline ends. The CDR3, as DNA: TGTGCCAGCAGTGAAGAGCTGGGCTGGACCTACGAGCAGTACTTC. Protein product: CASSEELGWTYEQYF.

V and J are TRBV12-5 and TRBJ2-7; D uncertain. This CDR3 spans 11 amino acids. Looked up from germline, CDR1 is LGHNT and CDR2 is FRNRAP. V gave up 2 bases and J gave up 2 bases, with 1 base separating them. This chain's CDR3 is CASGLTYEQYF. The CDR3 DNA follows: TGTGCTAGTGGTTTGACCTACGAGCAGTACTTC.

This chain joins TRBV4-2 and TRBJ1-2; 8 bases are shared with TRBD1. With V trimmed by 0 bases and J by 5 bases, 8 bases remained unmatched. From germline, CDR1 is LGHNA and CDR2 YNFKEQ. This CDR3 spans 16 amino acids. The CDR3, as DNA: TGTGCCAGCAGCCAAGATTCCACAGGGGGATTTTATGGCTACACCTTC. It encodes CASSQDSTGGFYGYTF.

This sequence joins TRBV14 and TRBJ1-6, with 7 bases identical to TRBD1. The CDR3 loop spans 17 amino acids. Germline assignment: CDR1 SGHDN and CDR2 FVKESK. Losses at the gene ends were 4 bases for V and 8 bases for J; bases not matched to a gene: 14. CDR3 sequence: CASSPDRVIHRDSPLHF. Here the CDR3 DNA reads TGTGCCAGCAGCCCCGACAGGGTCATTCATCGGGATTCACCCCTCCACTTT.

The chain employs TRBV4-1 and TRBJ2-7, with 13 bases identical to TRBD2. Germline V gene data show CDR1 as MGHRA and CDR2 as YSYEKL. This CDR3 is 18 amino acids long. V was clipped by 0 bases and J by 4 bases; unmatched bases: 9. In nucleotides, the CDR3 is TGCGCCAGCAGCCAAGATTCGGGACTAGCGGGGTTCCCATACGAGCAGTACTTC. Its protein is CASSQDSGLAGFPYEQYF.

This rearrangement joins TRBV4-3 to TRBJ2-1; no clear D gene. V lost 0 bases to trimming and J lost 0 bases, with 3 bases between them. The CDR3 sequence is 14 residues long. CDR1 LGHNA and CDR2 YSLEER come from the germline V gene. The CDR3 region has the DNA TGCGCCAGCAGCCAAGACGCCTCCTACAATGAGCAGTTCTTC. Amino acid sequence: CASSQDASYNEQFF.

The J gene is TRBJ2-3, the V gene TRBV9; D is perhaps TRBD1 or TRBD2 (5 bases each). The V end was cut by 0 bases, the J end by 4 bases, with 12 bases between. Looked up from germline, CDR1 is SGDLS and CDR2 is YYNGEE. The CDR3 totals 15 residues. The CDR3: CASSVDAGTADTQYF. CDR3 bases: TGTGCCAGCAGCGTAGATGCAGGGACGGCAGATACGCAGTATTTT.

This chain connects TRBV7-8 to TRBJ2-7, with TRBD2 identical over 14 bases. The CDR3 length is 15 residues. After removal of 5 bases from V and 4 bases from J, the junction contained 4 bases not matched to a gene. The germline V gene has CDR1 SGHVS and CDR2 FQNEAQ. The CDR3 region has the DNA TGTGCCAGCAGCCCGACTAGCGGGGGGGTTTACGAGCAGTACTTC. Its translation: CASSPTSGGVYEQYF.

The V and J genes are TRBV23-1 and TRBJ2-5; 10 bases fit TRBD2. TRBV23-1 is classed as an ORF, of uncertain function. Losses at the gene ends were 2 bases for V and 4 bases for J; bases not matched to a gene: 10. This CDR3 has 17 amino acids. CDR3 sequence reads: CASSQPSGGGEGETQYF. As DNA, the CDR3 is TGCGCCAGCAGTCAACCTAGCGGGGGAGGGGAGGGAGAGACCCAGTACTTC.

V usage is TRBV30 and J usage is TRBJ1-4; D is perhaps TRBD1 (6 bases). Germline V lookup: CDR1 GTSNPN, CDR2 SVGIG (reference sequence). V lost 5 bases and J lost 8, with 15 bases in between. The CDR3 is made up of 13 amino acids. The CDR3 DNA sequence: TGTGCCTGGGCGGGGGCTAGGGGCGAAAAACTGTTTTTT. Translating gives CAWAGARGEKLFF.

The chain couples TRBV7-9 to TRBJ1-1; D perhaps matches TRBD1 (5 bases). V was cut by 3 bases and J by 7 bases, with 9 bases left in between. CDR1 and CDR2 from the germline V gene are SEHNR and FQNEAQ (reference sequence). The length of the CDR3 is 12 residues. DNA for the CDR3: TGTGCCAGCAGCTTTACACAGGTTGAAGCTTTCTTT. Protein product: CASSFTQVEAFF.

This chain uses TRBV5-1 with TRBJ1-6, with no clear D. This CDR3 has 14 amino acids. CDR1 is SGHRS and CDR2 is YFSETQ in the germline V gene. Trimming removed 4 bases at V and 4 bases at J, with 9 bases between. DNA of the CDR3: TGCGCCAGCAGCCCCTCGGGGTATAATTCACCCCTCCACTTT. This codes for CASSPSGYNSPLHF.

This clone has just a few counts. This sequence joins TRBV4-3 and TRBJ1-6; D gene ambiguous. Germline values: CDR1 LGHNA, CDR2 YSLEER. CDR3 length: 13 residues. Trimming pared 0 bases from V and 6 bases from J, leaving 3 bases between. The CDR3 sequence: CASSQDTNSPLHF. The CDR3 coding sequence is TGCGCCAGCAGCCAAGACACTAATTCACCCCTCCACTTT.

The V call is TRBV9, the J call TRBJ1-1; tentatively, D is TRBD1 (5 bases). CDR3 length: 14 residues. V gave up 0 bases and J gave up 11 bases, with 17 bases separating them. The germline V gene has CDR1 SGDLS and CDR2 YYNGEE. CDR3 DNA: TGTGCCAGCAGCGTAGAAGGACCCGGGGGGATGGCTTTCTTT. Translation gives CASSVEGPGGMAFF.

The chain joins TRBV6-2 or TRBV6-3 to TRBJ1-6; 7 positions agree with TRBD1. Germline CDR1 and CDR2: MNHEY and SVGEGT. The V gene end was trimmed by 0 bases and the J gene end by 13 bases; junction bases not matched to a gene: 18. The CDR3 is 18 residues long. CDR3 coding DNA: TGTGCCAGCAGTTACTCGCAACGATCCCAAAACGACAGGGTCCCCCTCCACTTT. Its protein product is CASSYSQRSQNDRVPLHF.

This rearrangement joins TRBV7-2 to TRBJ1-6, with 7 bases fitting TRBD1. CDR1 and CDR2 (germline): SGHTA, FQGNSA. The CDR3 consists of 14 residues. V shed 5 bases, J shed 8 bases, and the junction held 6 bases outside the gene matches. The CDR3 protein is CASSKQGSYSPLHF. The CDR3 DNA reads TGTGCCAGCAGCAAACAGGGGTCCTATTCACCCCTCCACTTT.

The chain links TRBV7-9 to TRBJ2-1; unclear D gene. The CDR3 spans 12 residues. V dropped 1 base and J dropped 9 bases, with 7 bases sitting between them. Germline CDR1 is SEHNR and CDR2 is FQNEAQ (reference sequence). The CDR3 region is CASSLGTGEQFF. CDR3 bases: TGTGCCAGCAGCTTAGGAACCGGTGAGCAGTTCTTC. Looking up the rest from reference TRBV7-9 and TRBJ2-1 gives the full variable domain: DTGVSQNPRHKITKRGQNVTFRCDPISEHNRLYWYRQTLGQGPEFLTYFQNEAQLEKSRLLSDRFSAERPKGSFSTLEIQRTEQGDSAMYLCASSLGTGEQFFGPGTRLTVL.

The rearrangement links TRBV9 to TRBJ1-3, with a weak D call TRBD1 (5 bases). This CDR3 has 16 residues. Trimming took 4 bases from V and 0 from J, leaving 14 bases between them. The V gene's germline CDR1 is SGDLS and CDR2 YYNGEE. CDR3 amino acids: CASSPGAGPSGNTIYF. In DNA form, the CDR3 reads TGTGCCAGCAGCCCTGGGGCAGGTCCCTCTGGAAACACCATATATTTT.

The chain couples TRBV21-1 to TRBJ1-1. TRBV21-1 corresponds to a pseudogene. This CDR3 is built from 15 residues. The CDR3 sequence is CASSKGCSRYTEAFF. CDR3 sequence (DNA): TGTGCCAGCAGCAAAGGGTGCAGTCGGTACACTGAAGCTTTCTTT.

This sequence joins TRBV29-1 and TRBJ1-2, with 7 bases identical to TRBD1. The CDR3 has 13 residues. Germline loops: CDR1 SQVTM, CDR2 ANQGSEA. V dropped 5 bases and J dropped 2; count of bases not matched to a gene: 5. CDR3 sequence reads: CSVQGVQNYGYTF. The CDR3 DNA reads as TGCAGCGTTCAGGGGGTCCAAAACTATGGCTACACCTTC.

V gene TRBV7-3 combines with J gene TRBJ2-2; tentatively, D is TRBD2 (6 bases). V was trimmed by 5 bases and J by 5 bases, leaving 18 bases between them. This CDR3 has 16 amino acids. Germline CDR1 SGHTA, CDR2 FQGTGA. CDR3 DNA: TGTGCCAGCAGCCCTATGACGCTGGCGGGAACCGGGGAGCTGTTTTTT. Translation gives CASSPMTLAGTGELFF.

CDR3 region: CASSQVTGGELFF. CDR3 nucleotide sequence: TGTGCCAGCAGCCAAGTAACAGGGGGGGAGCTGTTTTTT. The chain links TRBV4-2 to TRBJ2-2, with D maybe TRBD1 (6 bases). Trimming pared 1 base from V and 8 bases from J, leaving 8 bases between. The CDR3 sequence is 13 residues long. Germline V gene lookup returns CDR1 LGHNA and CDR2 YNFKEQ.

This chain uses TRBV25-1 with TRBJ1-4, with 11 bases that match TRBD1. V shed 0 bases, J shed 10 bases, and the junction held 4 bases outside the gene matches. Germline V gene data show CDR1 as MGHDK and CDR2 as SYGVNS. The CDR3 runs 15 residues. The CDR3 nucleotides read TGTGCCAGCAGTGAATATGGGACAGGGGGGGCAAAACTGTTTTTT. Translated, it gives CASSEYGTGGAKLFF.